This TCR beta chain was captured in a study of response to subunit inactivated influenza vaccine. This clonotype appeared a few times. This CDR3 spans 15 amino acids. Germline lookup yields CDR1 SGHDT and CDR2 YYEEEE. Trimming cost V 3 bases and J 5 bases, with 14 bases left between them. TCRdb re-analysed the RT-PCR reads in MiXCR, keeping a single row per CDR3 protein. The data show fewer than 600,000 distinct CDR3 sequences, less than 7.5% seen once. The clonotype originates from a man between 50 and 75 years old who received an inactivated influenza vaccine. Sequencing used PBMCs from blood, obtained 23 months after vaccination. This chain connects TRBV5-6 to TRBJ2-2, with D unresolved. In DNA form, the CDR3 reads TGTGCCAGCAGCTGGATCGGTGGCGGTACCGGGGAGCTGTTTTTT. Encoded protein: CASSWIGGGTGELFF.